This paragraph reports one TCR beta chain. The antigen is undetermined. This sample stems from a study of vaccination effects on CD4 cells after COVID-19. Some clones are missing from TCRdb's copy, which holds only in-frame ones; the method was immunoSEQ multiplex PCR. The sample shows tens of thousands of clones, approximately 78% of them seen only once. Prior to sequencing, the ViraFEST assay stimulated PBMC with viral peptide pools, which expanded the antigen-specific CD4+ T cells. Culturing for around 10 days preceded CD4+ T cell isolation. BNT162b2 vaccine or mRNA-1273 vaccine was given to participants in two doses. Peptides at about 10 ug/ml and IL-2 at 10 IU/ml were added to approximately 2 million PBMC per well. Study-wide findings and caveats: Marked clonal contraction was seen late after vaccination (in both infection- and vaccine-induced clones).

From germline, CDR1 is LNHDA and CDR2 SQIVND (reference sequence). The junction had 10 bases not matched to a gene; V was cut back by 10 bases and J by 5 bases. The CDR3 runs to 14 residues. The specimen comprised CD4+ T cells from PBMCs cultured with HCoV-NL63 spike peptides, sampled after COVID-19 vaccination. The rearrangement joins TRBV19 to TRBJ2-7; 11 bases agree with TRBD1. The sequence was collected from a human donor who received a COVID-19 vaccine. Some clones in this sample may be carry-over from other donors' samples. CDR3 region: CAIPGQGASHEQYV. In DNA, the CDR3 is TGTGCCATCCCCGGACAGGGGGCTTCCCACGAGCAGTACGTC.